These 3 T cell receptor beta chains were sequenced from one sample in a study of long-term antiretroviral therapy in people with HIV. It was version v3.0 of the immunoSEQ assay that was run at survey level. This table comes from immunoSEQ multiplex PCR, and its TCRdb copy is limited to in-frame clones, with some not included. The table lists under 30,000 clones, roughly 80% of them singletons. This specimen consisted of unsorted PBMCs, obtained 4.4 years after starting antiretroviral therapy. The receptor set was obtained from a man aged 25 to 40 with HIV.

This clone has a handful of counts. The V gene is TRBV7-9, the J gene TRBJ1-2; 7 bases match TRBD1. Germline CDR1 is SEHNR and CDR2 is FQNEAQ (reference sequence). With V trimmed by 0 bases and J by 5 bases, 6 bases remained unmatched. This CDR3 comprises 15 residues. CDR3 DNA sequence: TGTGCCAGCAGCTTAGCCGCAGGGGGAATATATGGCTACACCTTC. It is translated as CASSLAAGGIYGYTF.

The chain joins TRBV6-1 to TRBJ1-5; D uncertain. This CDR3 comprises 16 residues. Per germline, CDR1 MNHNS and CDR2 SASEGT. V lost 0 bases and J 4 bases, leaving 13 bases between the germline ends. For the CDR3, the DNA is TGTGCCAGCAGTGAAGCGCCCGGGGATGGGAATCAGCCCCAGCATTTT. Protein product: CASSEAPGDGNQPQHF.

This clone showed up just a few times. This sample also contains other DNA sequences that code for the same CDR3. J is TRBJ2-7 and V is TRBV19, with D hard to call. The germline V and J ends were trimmed by 4 bases and 4 bases, with 5 bases remaining between them. CDR3 size: 11 residues. Germline V gene lookup returns CDR1 LNHDA and CDR2 SQIVND (reference sequence). CDR3 coding DNA: TGTGCCAGTAGTAGTAGATACGAGCAGTACTTC. This gives the protein CASSSRYEQYF.